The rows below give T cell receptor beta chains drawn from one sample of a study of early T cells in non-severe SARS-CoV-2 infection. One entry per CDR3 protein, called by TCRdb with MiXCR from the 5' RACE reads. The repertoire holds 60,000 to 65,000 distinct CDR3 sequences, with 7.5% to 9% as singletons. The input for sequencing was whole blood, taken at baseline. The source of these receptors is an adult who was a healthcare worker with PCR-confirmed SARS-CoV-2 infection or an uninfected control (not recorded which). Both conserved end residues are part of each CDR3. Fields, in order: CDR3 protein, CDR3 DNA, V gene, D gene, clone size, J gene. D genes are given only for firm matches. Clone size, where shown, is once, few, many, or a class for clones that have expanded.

CDR3: CATSPGENNQPQHF
DNA: TGTGCCACCAGCCCAGGGGAAAACAATCAGCCCCAGCATTTT
V: TRBV15
D: -
size: many
J: TRBJ1-5

CDR3: CSVPPFMVGGTDTQYF
DNA: TGCAGTGTCCCCCCCTTTATGGTCGGGGGCACAGATACGCAGTATTTT
V: TRBV20-1
D: -
size: many
J: TRBJ2-3

CDR3: CASSPMGRSTDTQYF
DNA: TGTGCCAGCAGCCCTATGGGCAGATCCACAGATACGCAGTATTTT
V: TRBV7-6
D: -
size: -
J: TRBJ2-3

CDR3: CASSREENYGYTF
DNA: TGTGCCAGCAGCCGCGAGGAGAACTATGGCTACACCTTC
V: TRBV2
D: -
size: few
J: TRBJ1-2

CDR3: CASSYLARAGGRETQYF
DNA: TGTGCCAGCAGTTACTTAGCTAGAGCGGGAGGGCGTGAGACCCAGTACTTC
V: TRBV6-5
D: TRBD2
size: few
J: TRBJ2-5

CDR3: CASSYSGLVNYEQYF
DNA: TGTGCCAGCAGCTACTCAGGACTAGTGAACTACGAGCAGTACTTC
V: TRBV7-8
D: TRBD2
size: few
J: TRBJ2-7

CDR3: CASTALGVPETQYF
DNA: TGTGCCAGCACAGCCTTAGGAGTGCCAGAGACCCAGTACTTC
V: TRBV7-9
D: -
size: few
J: TRBJ2-5

CDR3: CASRTLGGGELFF
DNA: TGTGCCAGCAGGACCCTAGGAGGCGGGGAGCTGTTTTTT
V: TRBV12-3/TRBV12-4
D: -
size: few
J: TRBJ2-2

CDR3: CASSLGQGFYEQYF
DNA: TGTGCCAGCAGCTTGGGACAGGGCTTCTACGAGCAGTACTTC
V: TRBV11-2
D: TRBD1
size: -
J: TRBJ2-7

CDR3: CASRGTSGRARDYNEQFF
DNA: TGTGCCAGCAGGGGGACTAGCGGGAGGGCCCGGGACTACAATGAGCAGTTCTTC
V: TRBV6-1
D: TRBD2
size: -
J: TRBJ2-1

CDR3: CASSLVGLPYNEQFF
DNA: TGCGCCAGCAGCTTGGTAGGGCTCCCTTACAATGAGCAGTTCTTC
V: TRBV5-1
D: -
size: many
J: TRBJ2-1

CDR3: CASSTGGGAGNQPQHF
DNA: TGTGCCAGTAGTACCGGAGGGGGCGCCGGCAATCAGCCCCAGCATTTT
V: TRBV19
D: TRBD1
size: -
J: TRBJ1-5

CDR3: CATSDFLASSYNEQFF
DNA: TGTGCCACCAGTGATTTTCTGGCGTCGAGCTACAATGAGCAGTTCTTC
V: TRBV24-1
D: -
size: many
J: TRBJ2-1

CDR3: CASSLVDSPVHEQFF
DNA: TGTGCCAGCAGCTTAGTAGACTCCCCTGTTCATGAGCAGTTCTTC
V: TRBV11-3
D: -
size: few
J: TRBJ2-1

CDR3: CASSDRGVGNTEAFF
DNA: TGTGCCAGTAGTGACAGGGGAGTAGGGAACACTGAAGCTTTCTTT
V: TRBV19
D: TRBD1
size: few
J: TRBJ1-1